This T cell receptor beta chain was observed in a study of T-cell memory formation after mild COVID-19. Overall study results and limits: Those CD4+ clones that contracted were mainly in CM and EM (CD8+ ones in EMRA). Pre-infection memory harbored some responding clones, suggesting cross-reactive memory joined. Later expanders leaned CD4+, whereas day 15 to 85 contracting clones were balanced CD4/CD8.

MiXCR was run by TCRdb on the 5' RACE reads, yielding one entry per CDR3 protein. The table records roughly 240,000 distinct CDR3 sequences, roughly 16% of them present only once. This clonotype appeared many times. Its specificity is unknown. The clonotype was recovered from a young man who had mild COVID-19 (a few samples of this study predate the infection). Cell type and time point are not known. The source material was PBMCs or a T cell subset sorted from them (not recorded which).

Here the CDR3 DNA reads TGTGCCAGCAGTTACAGGGGCGGCGATGAGCAGTTCTTC. Its protein product is CASSYRGGDEQFF. J is TRBJ2-1 and V is TRBV7-9, with 7 positions matching TRBD1. Germline lookup yields CDR1 SEHNR and CDR2 FQNEAQ (reference sequence). There are 13 residues in the CDR3. The V and J ends lost 6 bases and 8 bases, in that order; junction bases with no gene match: 7. The variable domain in full, completed from reference TRBV7-9 and TRBJ2-1, reads DTGVSQNPRHKITKRGQNVTFRCDPISEHNRLYWYRQTLGQGPEFLTYFQNEAQLEKSRLLSDRFSAERPKGSFSTLEIQRTEQGDSAMYLCASSYRGGDEQFFGPGTRLTVL.